This T cell receptor (beta chain) was found in a study of beta chain features in type 1 diabetes (dated by TCRdb to 2016 to 2019). Turning to the overall study: Mean age, gender distribution, total cell number and subset yield were not different between patients and healthy donors. A total of some 100,000,000 sorted cells were examined across all samples, and the number of cells per subset was strongly correlated with RNA yield. The study compared the TCRB repertoires of sorted circulating CD4+ T cell subsets in recently diagnosed type 1 diabetes patients with those in matched healthy donors. Naive and central memory subsets were obtained from all 30 or so donors, but regulatory and stem cell-like memory subsets were isolated from only 8 patients and roughly eight healthy donors. Results and caveats for the whole study, not just this receptor: HLA sub-analyses involved small numbers of individuals, so any influence of HLA type on TCRB rearrangement remained unresolved. The naive, central memory and regulatory TCRB repertoires appeared to resemble one another more closely among patients than among healthy donors. Type 1 diabetes patients showed a moderate but significant shortening of TCRB CDR3 length in all four CD4+ subsets. Patients with type 1 diabetes made fewer insertions and deleted more nucleotides at VDJ recombination sites, implying thymic rearrangement abnormalities. PCR may preferentially amplify shorter templates, but because patient and control samples were amplified and corrected together, any resulting skew would affect both groups equally. Because cDNA was sequenced instead of genomic DNA, activated cells with high expression could be over-represented, although the groups did not differ in activation or CD3 levels.

This clone was seen a few times. Its binding antigen is unknown. The input lacks base qualities; no much larger clone sits a single base away. A single peripheral blood draw of around 0.11 L on average was collected from each donor into heparinised tubes. A BD FACSAria II and a panel including CD45RO, CCR7, CD25, CD127, CD95 and CD27 were used to sort naive, central memory, regulatory and stem cell-like memory CD4+ T cells. Purity was above 95% for every sorted population. PBMCs were isolated right away by Lymphoprep density gradient centrifugation and were stained directly, without culture. So that batch effects would be minimized, each experiment stained and sorted samples in pairs, pairing one healthy donor with one patient. The High Capacity cDNA Reverse Transcription Kit was used to reverse transcribe all of the isolated RNA, meaning that expressed TCRB transcripts were what got sequenced. Deep immunoSEQ sequencing was performed on naive, central memory and regulatory T cell samples, with an average of roughly 4 million total reads per sample. Sorted cells were lysed in RLT buffer, and RNA was extracted using DNase-treated RNeasy Micro or Mini kits according to cell number. Each cell subset was processed separately to prevent cross-contamination, with patient and healthy donor samples processed together. TCRB sequences were amplified from cDNA with the immunoSEQ multiplex PCR, producing 87-bp fragments spanning the CDR3 region. Sequencing of the amplicons was done on the Illumina HiSeq platform. Per the authors' processing: Synthetic template baselines were used to correct PCR bias computationally, reads within Hamming distance 2 were collapsed, and singletons that could not be merged were discarded. Reads were aligned to IMGT to assign V, D and J genes, CDR3 length, and insertions or deletions at six rearrangement sites. Within each subset, clonotype counts were normalized to sorted cell number, after which true diversity and Gini coefficients were computed with the tcR R package. The overlap coefficient, calculated on TCRB nucleotide sequences, was used to measure repertoire sharing. Out-of-frame TCRB sequences from naive cells were analyzed to stand in for the pre-selection repertoire. In its TCRdb copy, this immuneACCESS table keeps in-frame sequences only and misses some clones. Where compared with another copy, unresolved V genes explain less than half of these, and the others have no known cause. V and J calls and clone size are as listed in that table; D and trimming were resolved from the DNA. The sample table contains under 250,000 clones; only one count was recorded for roughly an eighth of them. The ten largest clones capture 0.025% to 0.03% of the sample.

The origin of this receptor is a woman aged 40 to 50 in good health. The sample was naive CD4+ T cells from blood. In light of the paper, this sample's cell subset or site label describes: true naive CD4+ T cells.

The sequenced DNA is TGTGCCAGCAGAGGGGAGGGGGGGCCCGCGGTTACGCAGTATTTT. Its protein product is CASRGEGGPAVTQYF. The chain couples TRBV19 to TRBJ2-3, with TRBD2 perhaps the D gene, on 7 matching bases. The junction shows trimming of 9 bases on V and 8 bases on J, plus 24 bases between the germline ends. From a lookup of the germline V gene (reference sequence), CDR1 and CDR2 are LNHDA and SQIVND. Taken from cysteine to phenylalanine, the CDR3 has 15 residues. The entry retains the CDR3 DNA only, 45 bases that are in frame from base 1.